Each of the 11 T cell receptor beta chains below was sequenced from the same sample in a study of cytomegalovirus exposure and HLA in healthy donors. Primers for the PCR totalled 60 Vbeta and 13 Jbeta. The table came from immunoSEQ multiplex PCR; TCRdb's copy has only in-frame clones and leaves some out. The table lists approximately 170,000 clones, more than 65% of them singletons. The sequenced material came from PBMCs. These receptor sequences come from a woman aged 25 to 39 in good health and CMV-seropositive.

This rearrangement joins TRBV6-1 to TRBJ2-1, with 8 bases aligning to TRBD2. Germline trimming cut 5 bases from V and 7 bases from J; bases unmatched to any gene: 4. Looked up from germline, CDR1 is MNHNS and CDR2 is SASEGT. This CDR3 spans 13 amino acids. The CDR3 DNA reads as TGTGCCAGCAGTCGACTAGCGCATAATGAGCAGTTCTTC. It encodes CASSRLAHNEQFF.

The chain couples TRBV19 to TRBJ2-7; 11 bases line up with TRBD2. This CDR3 contains 13 residues. Germline lookup yields CDR1 LNHDA and CDR2 SQIVND (reference sequence). Trimming took 7 bases from V and 6 from J; bases not matched to a gene: 5. The CDR3 spells CASKLAGAGEQYF. The CDR3, as DNA: TGTGCCAGTAAACTAGCGGGAGCCGGCGAGCAGTACTTC.

The chain couples TRBV7-9 to TRBJ2-1; no reliable D call. V lost 5 bases and J lost 10, with 15 bases in between. Germline CDR1 and CDR2: SEHNR and FQNEAQ (reference sequence). This CDR3 is built from 13 residues. CDR3 sequence: CASSPGAVREQFF. The CDR3, as DNA: TGTGCCAGCAGCCCCGGAGCAGTCCGGGAGCAGTTCTTC.

The chain employs TRBV28 and TRBJ1-4, with D unresolved. V was cut by 5 bases and J by 7 bases, with 11 bases left in between. Germline lookup yields CDR1 MDHEN and CDR2 SYDVKM. The length of the CDR3 is 13 residues. The CDR3 DNA reads as TGTGCCAGCAGTCAAAGCGGTAGTGAAAAACTGTTTTTT. The encoded protein is CASSQSGSEKLFF.

This clone showed up just once. The rearrangement uses TRBV5-1 and TRBJ1-3; TRBD1 aligns across 9 bases. The CDR3 has 15 residues. The germline gives CDR1 SGHRS, CDR2 YFSETQ. V lost 4 bases and J lost 3; bases outside the gene matches: 5. As DNA, the CDR3 is TGCGCCAGCAGCACCATGACAGGGGGTGGAAACACCATATATTTT. This codes for CASSTMTGGGNTIYF.

The chain couples TRBV7-9 to TRBJ1-4, with D possibly being TRBD1 (6 bases). Trimming removed 3 bases at V and 5 bases at J, with 10 bases between. Germline V lookup: CDR1 SEHNR, CDR2 FQNEAQ (reference sequence). The CDR3 sequence is 14 residues long. The CDR3 region has the DNA TGTGCCAGCAGCTTCAGTCAGGGGAATGAAAAACTGTTTTTT. Translated, it gives CASSFSQGNEKLFF.

The V gene is TRBV7-9, the J gene TRBJ2-3; unclear D gene. Germline-derived CDR1 and CDR2 are SEHNR and FQNEAQ (reference sequence). Trimming removed 1 base at V and 8 bases at J, with 16 bases between. This CDR3 is 15 amino acids long. DNA for the CDR3: TGTGCCAGCAGCTTAGACCTTGTTGCTCGAGGTACGCAGTATTTT. Amino acids: CASSLDLVARGTQYF.

This clone was found once. The chain couples TRBV27 to TRBJ2-1; 9 nucleotides match TRBD2. Germline assignment: CDR1 MNHEY and CDR2 SMNVEV (reference sequence). V was pared by 0 bases and J by 8 bases, with 8 bases of the junction left unmatched. The CDR3 covers 16 residues. Here the CDR3 DNA reads TGTGCCAGCAGTTTATCCGGCGGGAGGGTTGAGTATGAGCAGTTCTTC. This gives the protein CASSLSGGRVEYEQFF.

The V gene is TRBV27, the J gene TRBJ1-2; TRBD1 is a possible D gene (6 bases). The V and J ends lost 4 bases and 4 bases respectively, with 13 bases between them. The germline CDR1 and CDR2 sequences are MNHEY and SMNVEV (reference sequence). The CDR3 runs to 14 residues. CDR3 in amino acids: CASSSSTRGYGYTF. The CDR3 coding sequence is TGTGCCAGCAGTTCTAGCACCAGGGGCTATGGCTACACCTTC.

The rearrangement uses TRBV27 and TRBJ2-5, with 7 nucleotides matching TRBD1. The CDR3 sequence is 16 residues long. CDR1 and CDR2 (germline): MNHEY, SMNVEV (reference sequence). The V gene end was trimmed by 8 bases and the J gene end by 5 bases; junction bases not matched to a gene: 17. The CDR3 sequence: CASASRQGPRWETQYF. Written as DNA, the CDR3 is TGTGCCAGCGCGTCGAGACAGGGTCCGAGGTGGGAGACCCAGTACTTC.

This chain connects TRBV7-2 to TRBJ2-1; 11 bases map to TRBD2. The CDR3 loop spans 16 amino acids. Germline V lookup: CDR1 SGHTA, CDR2 FQGNSA. The V and J ends lost 5 bases and 6 bases, in that order; junction bases with no gene match: 9. CDR3 DNA sequence: TGTGCCAGCAGCAGACTAGCGGGAATGATAGGCAATGAGCAGTTCTTC. It encodes CASSRLAGMIGNEQFF.